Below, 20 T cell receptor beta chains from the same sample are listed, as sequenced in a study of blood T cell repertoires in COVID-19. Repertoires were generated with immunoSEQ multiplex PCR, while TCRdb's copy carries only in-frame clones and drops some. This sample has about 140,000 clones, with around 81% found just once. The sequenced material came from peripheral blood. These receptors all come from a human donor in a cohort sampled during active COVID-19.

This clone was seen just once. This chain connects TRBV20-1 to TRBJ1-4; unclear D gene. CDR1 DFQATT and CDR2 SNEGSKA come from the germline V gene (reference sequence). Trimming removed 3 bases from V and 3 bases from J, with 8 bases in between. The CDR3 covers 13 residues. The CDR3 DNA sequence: TGCAGTGCTAGTTCCACGGCTAATGAAAAACTGTTTTTT. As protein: CSASSTANEKLFF.

CDR3 protein: CASSPTSGSSYEQYF. CDR3 nucleotide sequence: TGTGCCAGCAGCCCAACTAGCGGAAGCTCCTACGAGCAGTACTTC. The chain recombines TRBV5-4 with TRBJ2-7; TRBD2 aligns across 8 bases. The V gene end was trimmed by 4 bases and the J gene end by 0 bases; junction bases not matched to a gene: 6. The CDR3 totals 15 residues. Germline CDR1 and CDR2: SGHNT and YYREEE (reference sequence).

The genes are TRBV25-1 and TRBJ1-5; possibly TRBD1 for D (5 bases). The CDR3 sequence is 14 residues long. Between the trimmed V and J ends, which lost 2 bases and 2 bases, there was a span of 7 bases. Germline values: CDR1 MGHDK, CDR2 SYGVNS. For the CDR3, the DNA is TGTGCCAGCAGTGAACAGGGTGGCAATCAGCCCCAGCATTTT. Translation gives CASSEQGGNQPQHF.

Here the CDR3 reads CASSVEQGHEQYF. In DNA form, the CDR3 reads TGTGCCAGCAGCGTAGAACAGGGTCACGAGCAGTACTTC. This chain links TRBV9 with TRBJ2-7; possible D gene TRBD1, 6 bases. The V and J ends lost 0 bases and 5 bases respectively, with 9 bases between them. Germline V gene sequence: CDR1 SGDLS, CDR2 YYNGEE. The CDR3 extends over 13 amino acids.

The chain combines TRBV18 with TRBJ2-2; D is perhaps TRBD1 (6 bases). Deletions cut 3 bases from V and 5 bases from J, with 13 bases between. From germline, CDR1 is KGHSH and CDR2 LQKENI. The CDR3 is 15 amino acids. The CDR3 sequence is CASSPRQDWTGELFF. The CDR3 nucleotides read TGTGCCAGCTCACCGAGACAGGACTGGACCGGGGAGCTGTTTTTT.

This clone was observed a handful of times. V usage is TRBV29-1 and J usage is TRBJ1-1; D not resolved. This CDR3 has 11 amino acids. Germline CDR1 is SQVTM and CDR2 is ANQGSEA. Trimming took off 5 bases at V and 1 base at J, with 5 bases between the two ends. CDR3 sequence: CSVRANTEAFF. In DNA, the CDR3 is TGCAGCGTTAGAGCGAACACTGAAGCTTTCTTT.

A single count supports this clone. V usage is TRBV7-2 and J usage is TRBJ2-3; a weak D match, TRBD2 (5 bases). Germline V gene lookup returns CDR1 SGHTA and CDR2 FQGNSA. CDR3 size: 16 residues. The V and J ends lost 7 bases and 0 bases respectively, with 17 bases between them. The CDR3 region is CASTTREGASTDTQYF. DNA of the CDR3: TGTGCCAGCACCACTCGGGAAGGTGCTAGCACAGATACGCAGTATTTT.

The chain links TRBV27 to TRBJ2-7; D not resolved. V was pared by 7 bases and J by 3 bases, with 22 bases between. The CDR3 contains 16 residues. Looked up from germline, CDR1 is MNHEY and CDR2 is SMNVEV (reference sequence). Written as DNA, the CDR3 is TGTGCCAGCAATCCCCGGTTACCATCGAAATTCTACGAGCAGTACTTC. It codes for CASNPRLPSKFYEQYF.

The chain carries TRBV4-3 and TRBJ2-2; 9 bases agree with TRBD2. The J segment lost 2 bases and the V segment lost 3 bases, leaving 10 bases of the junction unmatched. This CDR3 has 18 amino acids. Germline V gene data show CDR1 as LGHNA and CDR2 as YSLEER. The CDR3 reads CASSHEVYLAGNTGELFF. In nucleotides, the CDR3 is TGCGCCAGCAGCCACGAGGTCTATCTAGCGGGAAACACCGGGGAGCTGTTTTTT.

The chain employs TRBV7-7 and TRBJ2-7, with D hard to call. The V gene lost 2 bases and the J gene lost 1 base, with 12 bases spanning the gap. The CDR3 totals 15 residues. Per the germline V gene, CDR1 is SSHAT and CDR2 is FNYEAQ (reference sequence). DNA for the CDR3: TGTGCCAGCAGCTTACGAGGAGACGGGTCCTACGAGCAGTACTTC. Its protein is CASSLRGDGSYEQYF.

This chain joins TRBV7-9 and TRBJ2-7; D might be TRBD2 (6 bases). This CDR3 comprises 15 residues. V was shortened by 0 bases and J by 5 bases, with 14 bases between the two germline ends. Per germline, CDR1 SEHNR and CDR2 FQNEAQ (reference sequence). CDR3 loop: CASSLAGAGTHEQYF. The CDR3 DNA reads TGTGCCAGCAGCTTAGCTGGGGCAGGGACTCACGAGCAGTACTTC.

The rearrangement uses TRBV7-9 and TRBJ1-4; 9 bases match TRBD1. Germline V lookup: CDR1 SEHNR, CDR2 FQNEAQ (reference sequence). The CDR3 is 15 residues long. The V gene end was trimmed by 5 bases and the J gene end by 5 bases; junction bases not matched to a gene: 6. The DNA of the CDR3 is TGTGCCAGCAGCGTCGACAGGGGGAGAAATGAAAAACTGTTTTTT. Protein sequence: CASSVDRGRNEKLFF. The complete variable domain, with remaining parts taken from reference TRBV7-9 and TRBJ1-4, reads DTGVSQNPRHKITKRGQNVTFRCDPISEHNRLYWYRQTLGQGPEFLTYFQNEAQLEKSRLLSDRFSAERPKGSFSTLEIQRTEQGDSAMYLCASSVDRGRNEKLFFGSGTQLSVL.

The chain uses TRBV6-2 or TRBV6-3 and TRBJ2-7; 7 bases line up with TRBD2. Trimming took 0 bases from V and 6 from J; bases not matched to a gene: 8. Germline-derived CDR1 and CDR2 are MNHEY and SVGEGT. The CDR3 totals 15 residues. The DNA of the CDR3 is TGTGCCAGCAGTTACTCCCAGGAGGGAGGGACCGAGCAGTACTTC. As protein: CASSYSQEGGTEQYF.

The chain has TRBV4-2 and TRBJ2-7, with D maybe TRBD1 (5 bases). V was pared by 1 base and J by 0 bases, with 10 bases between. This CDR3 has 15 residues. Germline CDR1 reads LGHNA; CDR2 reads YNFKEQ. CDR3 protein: CASSQGGQSSYEQYF. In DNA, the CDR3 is TGTGCCAGCAGCCAAGGGGGCCAGAGCTCCTACGAGCAGTACTTC.

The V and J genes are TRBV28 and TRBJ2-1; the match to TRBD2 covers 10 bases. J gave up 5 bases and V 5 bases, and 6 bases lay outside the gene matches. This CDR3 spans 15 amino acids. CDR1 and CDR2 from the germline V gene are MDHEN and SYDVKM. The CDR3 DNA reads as TGTGCCAGCAGTGGAGCGGGAGGGCCGGACAATGAGCAGTTCTTC. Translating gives CASSGAGGPDNEQFF.

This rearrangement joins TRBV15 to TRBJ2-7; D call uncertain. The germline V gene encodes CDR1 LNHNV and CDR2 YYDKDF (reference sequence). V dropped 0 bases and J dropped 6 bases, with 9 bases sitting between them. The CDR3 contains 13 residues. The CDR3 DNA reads TGTGCCACCAGCAGAGATCCAAACAGCGAGCAGTACTTC. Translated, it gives CATSRDPNSEQYF. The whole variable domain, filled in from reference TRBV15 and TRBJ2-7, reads DAMVIQNPRYQVTQFGKPVTLSCSQTLNHNVMYWYQQKSSQAPKLLFHYYDKDFNNEADTPDNFQSRRPNTSFCFLDIRSPGLGDTAMYLCATSRDPNSEQYFGPGTRLTVT.

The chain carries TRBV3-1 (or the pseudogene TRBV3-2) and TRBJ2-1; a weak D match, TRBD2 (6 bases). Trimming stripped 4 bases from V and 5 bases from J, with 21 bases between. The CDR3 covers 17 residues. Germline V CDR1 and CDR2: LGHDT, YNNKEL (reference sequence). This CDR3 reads CASSPTLGPTGDNEQFF. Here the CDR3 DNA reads TGTGCCAGCAGCCCCACCCTGGGTCCCACGGGGGACAATGAGCAGTTCTTC.

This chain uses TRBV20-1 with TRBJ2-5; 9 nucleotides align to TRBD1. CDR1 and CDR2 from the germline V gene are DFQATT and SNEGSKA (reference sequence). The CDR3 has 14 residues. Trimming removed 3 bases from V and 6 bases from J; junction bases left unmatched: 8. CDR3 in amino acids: CSASLPGQGKTQYF. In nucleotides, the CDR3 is TGCAGTGCTAGTCTCCCGGGACAGGGAAAGACCCAGTACTTC.

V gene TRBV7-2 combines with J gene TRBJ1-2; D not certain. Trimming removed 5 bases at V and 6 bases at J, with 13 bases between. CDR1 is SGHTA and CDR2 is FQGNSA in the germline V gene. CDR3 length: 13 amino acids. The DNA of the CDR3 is TGTGCCAGCAGCCAACGACATAAGGATGGCTACACCTTC. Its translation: CASSQRHKDGYTF.

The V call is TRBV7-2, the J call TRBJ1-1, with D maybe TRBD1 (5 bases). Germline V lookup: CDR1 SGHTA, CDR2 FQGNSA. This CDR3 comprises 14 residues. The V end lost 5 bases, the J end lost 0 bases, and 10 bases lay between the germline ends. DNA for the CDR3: TGTGCCAGCAGCACACAGGTTATGAACACTGAAGCTTTCTTT. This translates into CASSTQVMNTEAFF.